This T cell receptor beta chain came from a study of post-analysis software for immune sequencing data (dated by TCRdb to about 2015). Turning to the overall study: Relapsing-remitting, secondary progressive and progressive-relapsing multiple sclerosis were recorded as disease courses, and subtype annotation was lacking for some patients. The multiple sclerosis patient repertoires were compared with some twelve previously published healthy control repertoires from donors aged roughly 6 to 25 years. A subset of samples was prepared in parallel using single-end sample barcoding, then pooled and co-amplified after Illumina adapter ligation.

From a lookup of the germline V gene (reference sequence), CDR1 and CDR2 are SGHNT and YYREEE. V loses 1 base, J loses 6 bases, and the germline ends lie 14 bases apart. The CDR3 measures 14 amino acids from cysteine to phenylalanine. Only CDR3 DNA is held: 42 bases, read in frame from base 1. TCR beta repertoires were profiled from peripheral blood of 13 young patients with multiple sclerosis to demonstrate the VDJtools post-analysis software. Multiple sclerosis patients were children and adolescents aged roughly 6 to 16 years. This clonotype occurred a few times. The clone's antigen remains unknown. The sample holds no much larger clone one base away, and base qualities are not on file. The library was generated by PCR. Sequencer: Illumina HiSeq 2500. To reduce PCR and sequencing biases, unique molecular identifiers were built into the TCR beta cDNA libraries. Approximately 500,000 cDNA molecules were obtained for every 1 to 10 million input T cells, so each molecule roughly corresponded to one T cell. The patient libraries were prepared and sequenced with the same protocol used for the earlier healthy control dataset. Within a given batch, samples were prepared together, multiplexed and sequenced on the same HiSeq lane. In the original analysis: MIGEC was used to process the raw barcoded reads, and molecular identifier groups with only a single read were discarded before consensus assembly and CDR3 extraction. VDJtools was used for post-analysis of the clonotype tables, with diversity normalized by down-sampling every dataset to the smallest sample size. Repertoire overlap clustering matched CDR3 amino acid but not nucleotide sequences to correct batch-related cross-sample contamination. TCRdb passed the public sequencing reads through fastp at Q25 and MiXCR, retaining productive beta sequences. CDR3 protein duplicates are merged, each entry listing the most common genes and DNA. The V and J calls come from TCRdb's annotation, not from the publication. The sample table records fewer than 850,000 distinct CDR3 sequences; 30% of these occur just once. In total, the top ten clones hold more than 0.55% of the sample.

The study at large found these results: Strong co-clustering of samples prepared in the same batch was shown by direct clustering with F measure, prompting a batch-effect correction. Significantly higher frequencies in patients than in controls were found for roughly 5 TRBV segments, including TRBV5-6, TRBV5-1 and TRBV20-1. The control group was slightly older than the multiple sclerosis patient group. Significantly lower normalized Chao1 diversity was found in multiple sclerosis patients than in controls, suggesting substantial peripheral T-cell clonal expansion.

The source of this sequence is a girl under 18 with multiple sclerosis. Recombination linked TRBV5-4 to TRBJ2-7, with a tentative D gene TRBD2 over 5 matching bases. The sample consisted of blood. The CDR3 sequence is CASSLYWRAGEQYF. The DNA reads as follows: TGTGCCAGCAGCTTGTATTGGCGTGCGGGCGAGCAGTACTTC.